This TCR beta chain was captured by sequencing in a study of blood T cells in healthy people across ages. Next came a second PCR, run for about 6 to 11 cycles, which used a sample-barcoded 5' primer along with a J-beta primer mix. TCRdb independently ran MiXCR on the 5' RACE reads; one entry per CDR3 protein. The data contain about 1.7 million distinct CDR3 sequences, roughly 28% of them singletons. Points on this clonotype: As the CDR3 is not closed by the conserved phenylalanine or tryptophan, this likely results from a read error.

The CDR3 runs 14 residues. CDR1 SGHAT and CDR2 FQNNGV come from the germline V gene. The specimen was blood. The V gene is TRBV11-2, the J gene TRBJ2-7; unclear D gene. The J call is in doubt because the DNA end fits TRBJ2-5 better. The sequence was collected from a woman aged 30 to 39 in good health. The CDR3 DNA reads TGTGCCAGCAGCTTAGATCCCAGAGGCGAGACCCAGTACTGC. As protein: CASSLDPRGETQYC.